This TCR beta chain is drawn from a study of T cells in Graves' hyperthyroidism and ophthalmopathy. The CDR3 regions of TCR beta were amplified from RNA transcripts. Carried out on the TCR CDR3, a first-round RT-PCR used the HTBI primer set. TCRdb ran MiXCR on the multiplex PCR reads and lists one entry per CDR3 protein. This sample has 200,000 to 300,000 distinct CDR3 sequences, with roughly 17% found just once. The V and J ends lost 6 bases and 3 bases respectively, with 14 bases between them. Germline CDR1 and CDR2: MNHNS and SASEGT. The CDR3 length is 14 residues. Patients showing uncontrolled infection, other autoimmune disease, pregnancy or lactation were ineligible. Diagnostic assessment was based on clinical symptoms, serum thyroxine and TRAb, thyroid ultrasound and orbital computed tomography. PBMCs were collected from an approximately 9.3 ml volume of fresh peripheral blood. This clonotype was seen at least ten times.

Sample: blood. The receptor comes from a woman under 30 with Graves' ophthalmopathy. The rearrangement joins TRBV6-1 to TRBJ1-1; D call uncertain. CDR3 residues: CASSLIGRHTEAFF. The CDR3 DNA reads TGTGCCAGCAGCCTAATAGGTCGGCACACTGAAGCTTTCTTT.